The 30 T cell receptor beta chains below all came from one sample that was sequenced in a study of shared clonotypes between healthy human individuals. The assay was immunoSEQ multiplex PCR, and TCRdb's table has in-frame clones only and misses some. Among around 700,000 clones listed, approximately 79% were seen once. Sequencing input: memory CD4+ T cells sorted from blood. Subset given: CD45RA-negative fraction. All receptors derive from a woman aged 25-40 years in good health.

This clone was seen a single time. Other DNA sequences from this sample encode an identical CDR3 as well. The chain is built from TRBV27 and TRBJ2-7, with no clear D. The CDR3 consists of 14 residues. Per germline, CDR1 MNHEY and CDR2 SMNVEV (reference sequence). The germline V and J ends were trimmed by 4 bases and 1 base, with 11 bases remaining between them. CDR3 residues: CASSSPGLSYEQYF. CDR3 DNA sequence: TGTGCCAGCAGTTCGCCCGGTTTGTCCTACGAGCAGTACTTC.

V and J are TRBV28 and TRBJ2-5; the match to TRBD1 covers 7 bases. CDR3 length: 13 amino acids. V shed 8 bases, J shed 5 bases, and the junction held 8 bases outside the gene matches. CDR1 MDHEN and CDR2 SYDVKM come from the germline V gene. The CDR3 protein is CASRRRGMETQYF. Here the CDR3 DNA reads TGTGCCAGCCGACGCAGGGGGATGGAGACCCAGTACTTC.

The chain recombines TRBV28 with TRBJ2-1; D remains ambiguous. The CDR3 covers 14 residues. Trimming removed 7 bases from V and 2 bases from J, with 12 bases in between. The germline V gene has CDR1 MDHEN and CDR2 SYDVKM. CDR3 nucleotide sequence: TGTGCCAGCACTTACTCCTCCCCCTACAATGAGCAGTTCTTC. Translating gives CASTYSSPYNEQFF.

This clone was recorded once. A far larger clone is only one base removed, so a read error is likely. Different DNA sequences within this sample yield the same CDR3. The chain recombines TRBV19 with TRBJ2-6; the D gene could be TRBD1 or TRBD2 (5 bases each). CDR3 size: 17 residues. Looked up from germline, CDR1 is LNHDA and CDR2 is SQIVND (reference sequence). CDR3 bases: TGCGCCAGTAGTATAAGGGGAGATAGCTCTGGGGCCAACGTCCTGACTTTC. Translation gives CASSIRGDSSGANVLTF.

The chain combines TRBV5-1 with TRBJ1-5; 9 bases line up with TRBD1. Germline CDR1 is SGHRS and CDR2 is YFSETQ. The CDR3 length is 15 residues. V was clipped by 3 bases and J by 7 bases; unmatched bases: 8. The CDR3 nucleotides read TGCGCCAGCAGCTGGGGGACAGGGAGAGAGCAGCCCCAGCATTTT. This gives the protein CASSWGTGREQPQHF. Combining the CDR3 with reference TRBV5-1 and TRBJ1-5 gives the whole variable domain KAGVTQTPRYLIKTRGQQVTLSCSPISGHRSVSWYQQTPGQGLQFLFEYFSETQRNKGNFPGRFSGRQFSNSRSEMNVSTLELGDSALYLCASSWGTGREQPQHFGDGTRLSIL.

In its sample, this clone was seen a few times. CDR3 protein: CASSQGQGDEKLFF. The CDR3 DNA follows: TGCGCCAGCAGCCAGGGACAGGGGGATGAAAAACTGTTTTTT. The V and J genes are TRBV4-1 and TRBJ1-4; TRBD1 agrees at 11 bases. Per the germline V gene, CDR1 is MGHRA and CDR2 is YSYEKL. This CDR3 is built from 14 residues. The V gene end was trimmed by 3 bases and the J gene end by 6 bases; junction bases not matched to a gene: 0.

The chain couples TRBV5-1 to TRBJ1-1; TRBD1 aligns across 7 bases. The CDR3 totals 13 residues. J gave up 5 bases and V 5 bases, and 6 bases lay outside the gene matches. Germline loops: CDR1 SGHRS, CDR2 YFSETQ. The CDR3 sequence: CASSRQGSTEAFF. The CDR3 nucleotides read TGCGCCAGCAGTCGACAGGGTAGTACTGAAGCTTTCTTT.

J is TRBJ1-1 and V is TRBV19; 11 positions match TRBD1. V trimming: 3 bases; J trimming: 8 bases; junction bases outside the gene matches: 5. In germline, CDR1 is LNHDA, CDR2 SQIVND (reference sequence). CDR3 length: 14 residues. The CDR3 DNA reads TGTGCCAGTAGTATCCGGACAGGGGGCCTGGAAGCTTTCTTT. Translating gives CASSIRTGGLEAFF. Drawing the rest from reference TRBV19 and TRBJ1-1, the complete variable domain is DGGITQSPKYLFRKEGQNVTLSCEQNLNHDAMYWYRQDPGQGLRLIYYSQIVNDFQKGDIAEGYSVSREKKESFPLTVTSAQKNPTAFYLCASSIRTGGLEAFFGQGTRLTVV.

This clone occurred once. The rearrangement uses TRBV2 and TRBJ1-5; D is ambiguous. CDR1 and CDR2 from the germline V gene are SNHLY and FYNNEI. CDR3 length equals 13 residues. V was clipped by 4 bases and J by 9 bases, with 13 bases between them. CDR3 bases: TGTGCCAGCAGTGTTACAGCCCTGCGGCCCCAGCATTTT. Its protein product is CASSVTALRPQHF.

There are a few counts of this clone. The chain employs TRBV15 and TRBJ1-3; D is unresolved. CDR1 LNHNV and CDR2 YYDKDF come from the germline V gene (reference sequence). This CDR3 contains 16 residues. Trimming removed 3 bases at V and 3 bases at J, with 15 bases between. The CDR3 region has the DNA TGTGCCACCAGCAGTTCTTTAAGTTGGAATGGAAACACCATATATTTT. Its translation: CATSSSLSWNGNTIYF.

This clone came up once. The chain is built from TRBV7-9 and TRBJ2-2; a weak D match, TRBD1 (5 bases). CDR3 length: 13 amino acids. The V gene's germline CDR1 is SEHNR and CDR2 FQNEAQ (reference sequence). Trimming shortened V by 5 bases and J by 6 bases, and 10 bases separated the two germline ends. The CDR3 DNA sequence: TGTGCCAGCAGCGTAGGGGTTGCCGGGGAGCTGTTTTTT. Translating it yields CASSVGVAGELFF.

V is TRBV5-8 and J is TRBJ2-3; 9 bases map to TRBD2. The V segment lost 0 bases and the J segment 0 bases; nucleotides outside the gene matches: 11. Germline CDR1 and CDR2: SGHTS and YDEGEE. The CDR3 totals 19 residues. The CDR3 here is CASSLALVLAGPSTDTQYF. CDR3 DNA: TGTGCCAGCAGCTTGGCCCTGGTTCTAGCGGGACCTAGCACAGATACGCAGTATTTT.

CDR3 coding DNA: TGTGCCAGCAGCCCCTCGGACGGTTCTTCTGGAAACACCATATATTTT. It translates to CASSPSDGSSGNTIYF. This rearrangement joins TRBV9 to TRBJ1-3; no firm D call. Looked up from germline, CDR1 is SGDLS and CDR2 is YYNGEE. This CDR3 comprises 16 residues. V was shortened by 4 bases and J by 1 base, with 15 bases between the two germline ends.

V gene TRBV11-3 combines with J gene TRBJ2-2; D not certain. CDR1 and CDR2 (germline): SGHNT, YENEEA. V lost 3 bases to trimming and J lost 6 bases, with 5 bases between them. The CDR3 is made up of 12 amino acids. The CDR3 sequence is CASSFGPGELFF. The CDR3 DNA reads TGTGCCAGCAGCTTTGGCCCCGGGGAGCTGTTTTTT.

The J gene is TRBJ2-7, the V gene TRBV28, with D possibly matching TRBD2 (6 bases). The germline V gene has CDR1 MDHEN and CDR2 SYDVKM. This CDR3 spans 16 amino acids. Trimming cost V 6 bases and J 2 bases, with 20 bases left between them. CDR3 DNA: TGTGCCAGCAGGGCCGGGACTCAAATTACAGCCTACGAGCAGTACTTC. Amino acid sequence: CASRAGTQITAYEQYF. The full variable domain, with the rest looked up from reference TRBV28 and TRBJ2-7, is DVKVTQSSRYLVKRTGEKVFLECVQDMDHENMFWYRQDPGLGLRLIYFSYDVKMKEKGDIPEGYSVSREKKERFSLILESASTNQTSMYLCASRAGTQITAYEQYFGPGTRLTVT.

This clone was seen more than once but under ten times. V usage is TRBV7-8 and J usage is TRBJ2-2, with D perhaps matching TRBD1 or TRBD2 (5 bases each). V lost 3 bases to trimming and J lost 6 bases, with 14 bases between them. There are 15 residues in the CDR3. Germline V gives CDR1 SGHVS, CDR2 FQNEAQ. In DNA, the CDR3 is TGTGCCAGCAGCTTTGAGGGGAGAGTGGCCGGGGAGCTGTTTTTT. Its protein is CASSFEGRVAGELFF.

The V gene is TRBV29-1, the J gene TRBJ1-1, with D possibly being TRBD1 (6 bases). In germline, CDR1 is SQVTM, CDR2 ANQGSEA. The CDR3 is 14 residues long. V lost 1 base to trimming and J lost 5 bases, with 14 bases between them. CDR3 DNA: TGCAGCGTTGAAGGAACGACACAGGGTACTGAAGCTTTCTTT. Translating gives CSVEGTTQGTEAFF. Combining the CDR3 with reference TRBV29-1 and TRBJ1-1 gives the whole variable domain SAVISQKPSRDICQRGTSLTIQCQVDSQVTMMFWYRQQPGQSLTLIATANQGSEATYESGFVIDKFPISRPNLTFSTLTVSNMSPEDSSIYLCSVEGTTQGTEAFFGQGTRLTVV.

This clone was detected once. This rearrangement joins TRBV6-5 to TRBJ1-2, with TRBD1 matching 7 bases. Germline lookup yields CDR1 MNHEY and CDR2 SVGAGI. This CDR3 region has 15 residues. Trimming at V came to 2 bases and at J to 8 bases, leaving 11 bases not matched to a gene. CDR3 nucleotides: TGTGCCAGCAGTTACCAAGACAGGGTGGGGAAGGGCTACACCTTC. It translates to CASSYQDRVGKGYTF.

This chain connects TRBV29-1 to TRBJ2-1, with D possibly TRBD1 on 6 matching bases. Germline lookup yields CDR1 SQVTM and CDR2 ANQGSEA. CDR3 length: 11 amino acids. V was trimmed by 5 bases and J by 14 bases, leaving 16 bases between them. CDR3 nucleotide sequence: TGCAGCGTTTCGGACAGCGGCTGGAAGTTCTTC. It encodes CSVSDSGWKFF.

This rearrangement joins TRBV15 to TRBJ1-2; D may be TRBD1 (5 bases). This CDR3 is 14 amino acids long. Germline CDR1 reads LNHNV; CDR2 reads YYDKDF (reference sequence). Trimming left V 5 bases short and J 5 bases short, with 15 bases between. CDR3 DNA sequence: TGTGCCACCAGCGTCGACGGGGGTGGGTATGGCTACACCTTC. Protein: CATSVDGGGYGYTF. Supplemented by reference TRBV15 and TRBJ1-2, the full variable domain reads DAMVIQNPRYQVTQFGKPVTLSCSQTLNHNVMYWYQQKSSQAPKLLFHYYDKDFNNEADTPDNFQSRRPNTSFCFLDIRSPGLGDTAMYLCATSVDGGGYGYTFGSGTRLTVV.

This clone is a singleton in its sample. J is TRBJ2-5 and V is TRBV5-8, with 9 bases fitting TRBD1. The CDR3 length is 17 residues. Germline lookup yields CDR1 SGHTS and CDR2 YDEGEE. V was clipped by 4 bases and J by 5 bases; unmatched bases: 15. CDR3 DNA: TGTGCCAGCAGCCCCCCGCCGGGACAGGGTGATTTGGAGACCCAGTACTTC. Translating gives CASSPPPGQGDLETQYF.

The chain is built from TRBV11-2 and TRBJ2-3; unclear D gene. In germline, CDR1 is SGHAT, CDR2 FQNNGV. V was shortened by 1 base and J by 6 bases, with 14 bases between the two germline ends. The CDR3 spans 15 residues. CDR3 bases: TGTGCCAGCAGCTTAGGACGGCGGACCTCGGATACGCAGTATTTT. Its translation is CASSLGRRTSDTQYF.

The V gene is TRBV28, the J gene TRBJ2-7; 7 nucleotides line up with TRBD2. Germline loops: CDR1 MDHEN, CDR2 SYDVKM. CDR3 length: 14 residues. V lost 5 bases and J lost 5; bases outside the gene matches: 9. CDR3 sequence (DNA): TGTGCCAGCAGTCTCCTAGCGGTCGCTGACGAGCAGTACTTC. Translated, it gives CASSLLAVADEQYF. Complete variable domain (other parts from reference TRBV28 and TRBJ2-7): DVKVTQSSRYLVKRTGEKVFLECVQDMDHENMFWYRQDPGLGLRLIYFSYDVKMKEKGDIPEGYSVSREKKERFSLILESASTNQTSMYLCASSLLAVADEQYFGPGTRLTVT.

The rearrangement joins TRBV29-1 to TRBJ2-4; D perhaps matches TRBD2 (5 bases). Per germline, CDR1 SQVTM and CDR2 ANQGSEA. V was cut by 4 bases and J by 5 bases, with 12 bases left in between. CDR3 size: 13 residues. The CDR3 nucleotides read TGCAGCGTTGTCCGTGACGGGGAAAACATTCAGTACTTC. It encodes CSVVRDGENIQYF.

The chain combines TRBV4-1 with TRBJ2-7; D gene ambiguous. The CDR3 length is 15 residues. CDR1 is MGHRA, CDR2 YSYEKL, per germline. V dropped 1 base and J dropped 7 bases, with 17 bases sitting between them. As DNA, the CDR3 is TGCGCCAGCAGCCAAGGGTACTCGATGGGGTATGAGCAGTACTTC. Amino acids: CASSQGYSMGYEQYF.

This chain connects TRBV5-1 to TRBJ2-7; D gene ambiguous. Germline V gene sequence: CDR1 SGHRS, CDR2 YFSETQ. The CDR3 runs 13 residues. Trimming took 2 bases from V and 4 from J, leaving 10 bases between them. DNA for the CDR3: TGCGCCAGCAGCTTCGCAGGAGAGTACGAGCAGTACTTC. It codes for CASSFAGEYEQYF.

CDR3 in DNA: TGTGCCAGCAGCTTAACGGGACAGGGTGGTTATGGCTACACCTTC. Amino acid sequence: CASSLTGQGGYGYTF. The chain has TRBV7-9 and TRBJ1-2, with TRBD1 matching over 9 bases. CDR1 is SEHNR, CDR2 FQNEAQ, per germline (reference sequence). This CDR3 spans 15 amino acids. The ends lost 2 bases at V and 5 bases at J; junction bases unmatched: 6.

This chain connects TRBV5-1 to TRBJ2-5, with 9 bases matching TRBD2. Germline-derived CDR1 and CDR2 are SGHRS and YFSETQ. The CDR3 length is 15 residues. The junction had 9 bases not matched to a gene; V was cut back by 3 bases and J by 6 bases. CDR3 sequence (DNA): TGCGCCAGCAGCTGGCGTAGCGGGAGCCTTAAGACCCAGTACTTC. Amino acid sequence: CASSWRSGSLKTQYF.

This clone has just a few counts. The V and J genes are TRBV28 and TRBJ2-1; 8 bases are a match to TRBD2. V shed 8 bases, J shed 9 bases, and the junction held 18 bases outside the gene matches. Germline V lookup: CDR1 MDHEN, CDR2 SYDVKM. This CDR3 has 16 residues. The CDR3 DNA is TGTGCCAGCGGCGGAGCGGGAGAGGTGGGGTCCGGTGAGCAGTTCTTC. As protein: CASGGAGEVGSGEQFF.

V usage is TRBV5-4 and J usage is TRBJ2-1, with D possibly being TRBD2 (6 bases). The CDR3 runs to 16 residues. Germline CDR1 is SGHNT and CDR2 is YYREEE (reference sequence). The V and J ends lost 0 bases and 0 bases respectively, with 10 bases between them. The CDR3 here is CASSLGGGDSYNEQFF. The DNA for the CDR3 is TGTGCCAGCAGCTTGGGGGGAGGAGACTCCTACAATGAGCAGTTCTTC.